A single TCR beta chain is shown here with its context. This specimen comes from a study of control samples from healthy donors and cancer patients. This CDR3 is 14 amino acids long. V was pared by 7 bases and J by 4 bases, with 19 bases between. Germline V gene sequence: CDR1 SQVTM, CDR2 ANQGSEA. Only in-frame clones appear in the TCRdb table, and some are missing; sequencing was by immunoSEQ multiplex PCR. The repertoire holds approximately 82,000 clones, with roughly 93% as singletons. The genes are TRBV29-1 and TRBJ1-2; D might be TRBD1 (6 bases). Sequenced material: PBMCs. The sequence came from a woman between 40 and 50 years old with lung cancer. The CDR3 DNA follows: TGCAGCGCGATTGGGTTGGACAGTCCCTATGGCTACACCTTC. Encoded protein: CSAIGLDSPYGYTF.